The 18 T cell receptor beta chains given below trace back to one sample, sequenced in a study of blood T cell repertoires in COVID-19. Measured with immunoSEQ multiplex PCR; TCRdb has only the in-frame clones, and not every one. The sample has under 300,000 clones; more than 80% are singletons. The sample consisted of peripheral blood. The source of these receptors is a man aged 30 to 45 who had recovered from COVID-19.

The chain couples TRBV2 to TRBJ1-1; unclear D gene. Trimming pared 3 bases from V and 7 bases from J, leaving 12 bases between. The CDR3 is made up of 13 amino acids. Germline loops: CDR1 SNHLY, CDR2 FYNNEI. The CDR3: CASSERRSNEAFF. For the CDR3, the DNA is TGTGCCAGCAGTGAGAGAAGGAGCAATGAAGCTTTCTTT.

The CDR3: CASSLIGQGGDTQYF. For the CDR3, the DNA is TGTGCCAGCTCACTCATCGGACAGGGGGGAGATACGCAGTATTTT. V is TRBV18 and J is TRBJ2-3, with TRBD1 matching 10 bases. V shed 4 bases, J shed 5 bases, and the junction held 6 bases outside the gene matches. The germline gives CDR1 KGHSH, CDR2 LQKENI. The CDR3 length is 15 residues.

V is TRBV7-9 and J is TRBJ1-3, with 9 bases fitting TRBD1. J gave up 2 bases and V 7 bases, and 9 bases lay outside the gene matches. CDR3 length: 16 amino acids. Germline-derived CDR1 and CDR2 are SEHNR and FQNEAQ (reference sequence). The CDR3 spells CASIGTGGATGNTIYF. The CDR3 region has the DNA TGTGCCAGCATCGGAACAGGGGGCGCGACTGGAAACACCATATATTTT.

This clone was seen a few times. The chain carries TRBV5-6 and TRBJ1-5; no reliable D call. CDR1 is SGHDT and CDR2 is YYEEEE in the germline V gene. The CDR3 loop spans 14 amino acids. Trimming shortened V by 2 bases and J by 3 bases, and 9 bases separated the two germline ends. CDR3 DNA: TGTGCCAGCAGCTTAGAGGGCTACAATCAGCCCCAGCATTTT. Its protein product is CASSLEGYNQPQHF.

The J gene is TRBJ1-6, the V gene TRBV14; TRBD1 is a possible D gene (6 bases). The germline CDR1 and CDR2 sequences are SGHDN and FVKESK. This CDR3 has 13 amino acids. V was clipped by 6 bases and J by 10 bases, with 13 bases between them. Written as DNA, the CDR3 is TGTGCCAGCAGACCAGGGGCACGGTCACCCCTCCACTTT. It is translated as CASRPGARSPLHF. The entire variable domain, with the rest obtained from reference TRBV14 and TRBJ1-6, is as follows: EAGVTQFPSHSVIEKGQTVTLRCDPISGHDNLYWYRRVMGKEIKFLLHFVKESKQDESGMPNNRFLAERTGGTYSTLKVQPAELEDSGVYFCASRPGARSPLHFGNGTRLTVT.

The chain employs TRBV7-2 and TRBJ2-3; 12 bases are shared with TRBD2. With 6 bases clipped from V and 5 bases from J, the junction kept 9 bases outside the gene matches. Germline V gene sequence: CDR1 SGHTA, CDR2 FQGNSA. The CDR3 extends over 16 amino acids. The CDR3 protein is CASRALAGGPEDTQYF. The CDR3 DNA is TGTGCCAGCAGGGCTCTAGCGGGGGGGCCTGAAGATACGCAGTATTTT. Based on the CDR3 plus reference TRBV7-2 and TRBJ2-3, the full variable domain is GAGVSQSPSNKVTEKGKDVELRCDPISGHTALYWYRQSLGQGLEFLIYFQGNSAPDKSGLPSDRFSAERTGGSVSTLTIQRTQQEDSAVYLCASRALAGGPEDTQYFGPGTRLTVL.

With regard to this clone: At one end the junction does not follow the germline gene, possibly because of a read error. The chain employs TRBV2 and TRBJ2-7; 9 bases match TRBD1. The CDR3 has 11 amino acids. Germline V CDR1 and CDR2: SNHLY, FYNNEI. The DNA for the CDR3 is TGCGCCGGGACAGGGTCCTACGAGCAGTACTTC. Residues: CAGTGSYEQYF.

The CDR3 spells CASSIRQGAAYEQYF. CDR3 coding DNA: TGTGCCAGCAGTATACGACAGGGGGCGGCCTACGAGCAGTACTTC. This chain uses TRBV6-5 with TRBJ2-7, with 10 positions matching TRBD1. The CDR3 is made up of 15 amino acids. CDR1 is MNHEY, CDR2 SVGAGI, per germline. The V segment lost 5 bases and the J segment 2 bases; nucleotides outside the gene matches: 6.

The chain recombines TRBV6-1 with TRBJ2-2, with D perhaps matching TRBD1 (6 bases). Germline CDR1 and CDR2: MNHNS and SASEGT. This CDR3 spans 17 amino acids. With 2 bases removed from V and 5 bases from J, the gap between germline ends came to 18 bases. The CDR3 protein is CASSEKIGRGRTGELFF. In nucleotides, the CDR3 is TGTGCCAGCAGTGAAAAGATTGGCAGGGGACGAACCGGGGAGCTGTTTTTT.

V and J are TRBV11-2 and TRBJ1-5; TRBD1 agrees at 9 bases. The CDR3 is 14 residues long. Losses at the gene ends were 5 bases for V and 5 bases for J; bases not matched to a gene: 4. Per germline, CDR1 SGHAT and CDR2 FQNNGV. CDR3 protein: CASSRDRAYQPQHF. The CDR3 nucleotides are TGTGCCAGCAGCCGGGACAGGGCTTATCAGCCCCAGCATTTT.

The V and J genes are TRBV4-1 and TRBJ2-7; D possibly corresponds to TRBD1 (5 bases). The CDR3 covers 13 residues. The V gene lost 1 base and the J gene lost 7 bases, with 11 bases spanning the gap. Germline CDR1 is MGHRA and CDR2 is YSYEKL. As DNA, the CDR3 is TGCGCCAGCAGCCAAGTGGCAGGGTTTGAGCAGTACTTC. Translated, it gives CASSQVAGFEQYF.

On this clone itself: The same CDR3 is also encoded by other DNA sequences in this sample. The chain's CDR3 is CASSPRTDRNTGELFF. Written as DNA, the CDR3 is TGTGCCAGCTCACCTAGGACAGACCGGAACACCGGGGAGCTGTTTTTT. This chain connects TRBV18 to TRBJ2-2, with D possibly TRBD1 on 6 matching bases. The CDR3 covers 16 residues. Germline values: CDR1 KGHSH, CDR2 LQKENI. V shed 3 bases and J shed 1 base, with 12 bases lying between them.

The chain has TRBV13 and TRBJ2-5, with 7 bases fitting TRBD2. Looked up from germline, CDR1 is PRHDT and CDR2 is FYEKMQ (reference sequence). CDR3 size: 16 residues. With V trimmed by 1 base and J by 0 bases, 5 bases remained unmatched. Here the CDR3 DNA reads TGTGCCAGCAGCTTAGCGAGCGGGGAGTACCAAGAGACCCAGTACTTC. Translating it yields CASSLASGEYQETQYF.

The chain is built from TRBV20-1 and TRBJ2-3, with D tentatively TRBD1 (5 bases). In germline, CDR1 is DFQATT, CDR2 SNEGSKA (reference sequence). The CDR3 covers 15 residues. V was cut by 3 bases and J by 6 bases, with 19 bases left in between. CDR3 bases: TGCAGTGCTAGTAAGGTTGGGGCGGCCTGGGATACGCAGTATTTT. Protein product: CSASKVGAAWDTQYF.

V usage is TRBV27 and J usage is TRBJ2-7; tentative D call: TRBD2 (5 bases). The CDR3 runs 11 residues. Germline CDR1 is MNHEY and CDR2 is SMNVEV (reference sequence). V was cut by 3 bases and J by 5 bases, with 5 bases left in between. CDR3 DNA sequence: TGTGCCAGCAGTTTGCGGGACGAGCAGTACTTC. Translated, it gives CASSLRDEQYF.

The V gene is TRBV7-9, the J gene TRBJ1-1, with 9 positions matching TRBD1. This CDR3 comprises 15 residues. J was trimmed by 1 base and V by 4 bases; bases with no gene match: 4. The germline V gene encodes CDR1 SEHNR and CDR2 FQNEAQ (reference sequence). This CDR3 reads CASSSGTGTNTEAFF. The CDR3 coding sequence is TGTGCCAGCAGCTCTGGGACAGGGACGAACACTGAAGCTTTCTTT.

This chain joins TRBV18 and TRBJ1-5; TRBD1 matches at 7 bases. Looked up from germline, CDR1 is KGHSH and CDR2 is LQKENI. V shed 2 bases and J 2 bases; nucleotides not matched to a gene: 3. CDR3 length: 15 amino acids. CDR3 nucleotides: TGTGCCAGCTCACCAATCGGGACAGGCAATCAGCCCCAGCATTTT. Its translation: CASSPIGTGNQPQHF. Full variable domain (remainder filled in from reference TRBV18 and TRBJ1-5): NAGVMQNPRHLVRRRGQEARLRCSPMKGHSHVYWYRQLPEEGLKFMVYLQKENIIDESGMPKERFSAEFPKEGPSILRIQQVVRGDSAAYFCASSPIGTGNQPQHFGDGTRLSIL.

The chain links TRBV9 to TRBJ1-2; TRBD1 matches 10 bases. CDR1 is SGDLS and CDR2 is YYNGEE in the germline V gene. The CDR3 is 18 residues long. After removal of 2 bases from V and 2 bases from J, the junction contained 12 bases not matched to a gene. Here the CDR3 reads CASSVHSDRGVENYGYTF. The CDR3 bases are TGTGCCAGCAGCGTTCACTCGGACAGGGGGGTGGAAAACTATGGCTACACCTTC.